This passage covers 30 T cell receptor beta chains from one sample sequenced in a study of OX40 agonist ivuxolimab in advanced cancers. Produced via immunoSEQ multiplex PCR; TCRdb's table is partial and in-frame only. The repertoire includes 70,000 to 80,000 clones, 75% to 90% of them detected once, and approximately 0.4% sits in the top ten. Sequences were derived from CD4+ or CD8+ T cells sorted from blood, sampled in a trial of the OX40 agonist ivuxolimab. The receptors were gathered from an adult with an advanced solid tumor such as melanoma, head and neck, liver or kidney cancer.

The V gene is TRBV27, the J gene TRBJ2-7; 9 bases are shared with TRBD2. From germline, CDR1 is MNHEY and CDR2 SMNVEV (reference sequence). V trimming: 3 bases; J trimming: 4 bases; junction bases outside the gene matches: 10. The CDR3 is 16 residues long. The CDR3 region is CASSLAASGIHYEQYF. In DNA form, the CDR3 reads TGTGCCAGCAGTTTGGCGGCTAGCGGGATTCATTACGAGCAGTACTTC.

The rearrangement links TRBV5-1 to TRBJ2-2; D gene uncertain. CDR1 is SGHRS and CDR2 is YFSETQ in the germline V gene. The CDR3 loop spans 15 amino acids. V was shortened by 0 bases and J by 5 bases, with 11 bases between the two germline ends. The CDR3 here is CASSLAVADTGELFF. CDR3 DNA: TGCGCCAGCAGCTTGGCTGTGGCCGATACCGGGGAGCTGTTTTTT.

V usage is TRBV27 and J usage is TRBJ2-7, with 14 bases that match TRBD2. V gave up 3 bases and J gave up 6 bases; unmatched junction bases: 13. CDR1 and CDR2 (germline): MNHEY, SMNVEV (reference sequence). The CDR3 length is 18 residues. In DNA, the CDR3 is TGTGCCAGCAGTTTGGCCGGGACTAGCGGGAGAAGTGATCTCGAGCAGTACTTC. Protein sequence: CASSLAGTSGRSDLEQYF.

The J gene is TRBJ2-7, the V gene TRBV5-4; D uncertain. Trimming removed 4 bases at V and 6 bases at J, with 14 bases between. This CDR3 has 13 amino acids. In germline, CDR1 is SGHNT, CDR2 YYREEE (reference sequence). Written as DNA, the CDR3 is TGTGCCAGCAGCGCTTACTTGGGCCTCGAGCAGTACTTC. Translated, it gives CASSAYLGLEQYF.

This clone appeared once. The chain links TRBV5-6 to TRBJ2-5; the match to TRBD1 covers 10 bases. In germline, CDR1 is SGHDT, CDR2 YYEEEE. This CDR3 has 14 residues. Trimming took 3 bases from V and 5 from J; bases not matched to a gene: 4. This CDR3 is CASSYPGQGETQYF. DNA of the CDR3: TGTGCCAGCAGCTACCCGGGACAGGGGGAGACCCAGTACTTC.

V is TRBV4-3 and J is TRBJ2-3; 7 nucleotides align to TRBD1. This CDR3 is 18 amino acids long. Germline V gene lookup returns CDR1 LGHNA and CDR2 YSLEER. V trimming: 3 bases; J trimming: 1 base; junction bases outside the gene matches: 13. The CDR3 bases are TGCGCCAGCAGCCATTCCTACAACAGGGGACGGGGCACAGATACGCAGTATTTT. Amino acid sequence: CASSHSYNRGRGTDTQYF.

The V call is TRBV5-1, the J call TRBJ2-3, with TRBD2 matching over 13 bases. This CDR3 is 17 amino acids long. The trim removed 4 bases at V and 6 bases at J, leaving 11 bases unmatched. Per germline, CDR1 SGHRS and CDR2 YFSETQ. CDR3 amino acids: CASSLYSGTSGADTQYF. For the CDR3, the DNA is TGCGCCAGCAGCCTCTACTCCGGGACTAGCGGGGCTGATACGCAGTATTTT.

A note on this clone: A read error may produce the germline difference seen at one junction end. The chain has TRBV11-2 and TRBJ2-4; the D is unclear. Germline CDR1 SGHAT, CDR2 FQNNGV. This CDR3 is built from 12 residues. The CDR3 coding sequence is TGTGCCAGCAGCATAGACAAAAACATTCAGTACTTC. Its protein product is CASSIDKNIQYF.

This clone showed up just once. The CDR3 loop is CASSWGGRNNEKLFF. CDR3 in DNA: TGTGCCAGCAGTTGGGGCGGGCGGAATAATGAAAAACTGTTTTTT. This chain links TRBV5-6 with TRBJ1-4; the D gene is possibly TRBD1 (5 bases). Trimming removed 5 bases from V and 4 bases from J, with 15 bases in between. The CDR3 has 15 amino acids. From germline, CDR1 is SGHDT and CDR2 YYEEEE.

The rearrangement links TRBV11-2 to TRBJ2-5, with D unresolved. The CDR3 has 13 amino acids. Germline V gene sequence: CDR1 SGHAT, CDR2 FQNNGV. V was shortened by 1 base and J by 2 bases, with 5 bases between the two germline ends. DNA of the CDR3: TGTGCCAGCAGCTTAGCCTTACAAGAGACCCAGTACTTC. It yields the protein CASSLALQETQYF.

The genes are TRBV6-5 and TRBJ2-3; 8 bases map to TRBD2. The CDR3 totals 15 residues. Germline lookup yields CDR1 MNHEY and CDR2 SVGAGI. V shed 2 bases and J 5 bases; nucleotides not matched to a gene: 6. The CDR3 coding sequence is TGTGCCAGCAGTTACCCCGCGGGAGGTATAGATACGCAGTATTTT. Translation gives CASSYPAGGIDTQYF.

This clone was detected only once. The CDR3 is CASSVVNSGANTGELFF. The CDR3 DNA is TGTGCCAGCAGCGTAGTAAATAGCGGGGCGAACACCGGGGAGCTGTTTTTT. The chain combines TRBV9 with TRBJ2-2; 8 bases align to TRBD2. Germline V gives CDR1 SGDLS, CDR2 YYNGEE. Trimming cost V 0 bases and J 0 bases; bases outside gene matches: 4. This CDR3 comprises 17 residues.

The CDR3 loop reads CASRRDMNTEAFF. CDR3 DNA sequence: TGTGCCAGCCGCAGGGATATGAACACTGAAGCTTTCTTT. This sequence joins TRBV2 and TRBJ1-1; perhaps TRBD1 as D (5 bases). V shed 8 bases and J shed 0 bases, with 10 bases lying between them. Germline V lookup: CDR1 SNHLY, CDR2 FYNNEI. This CDR3 is 13 amino acids long. Using reference TRBV2 and TRBJ1-1 for the parts outside the CDR3, the full variable domain is EPEVTQTPSHQVTQMGQEVILRCVPISNHLYFYWYRQILGQKVEFLVSFYNNEISEKSEIFDDQFSVERPDGSNFTLKIRSTKLEDSAMYFCASRRDMNTEAFFGQGTRLTVV.

The genes are TRBV5-4 and TRBJ2-5; 10 bases align to TRBD1. This CDR3 is built from 16 residues. CDR1 and CDR2 from the germline V gene are SGHNT and YYREEE (reference sequence). The trim removed 4 bases at V and 5 bases at J, leaving 11 bases unmatched. This CDR3 reads CASSPTRTGGWETQYF. DNA for the CDR3: TGTGCCAGCAGCCCGACTAGGACAGGGGGGTGGGAGACCCAGTACTTC.

V is TRBV18 and J is TRBJ2-5; 7 positions agree with TRBD1. Germline lookup yields CDR1 KGHSH and CDR2 LQKENI. J gave up 5 bases and V 0 bases, and 12 bases lay outside the gene matches. The CDR3 loop spans 17 amino acids. The chain's CDR3 is CASSPPADRIAGETQYF. The CDR3 DNA reads as TGTGCCAGCTCACCACCGGCGGACAGGATCGCAGGGGAGACCCAGTACTTC.

CDR3 DNA: TGTGCCAGCAGCCCAGGACAGGGGACGGGGGTAAACATTCAGTACTTC. Protein sequence: CASSPGQGTGVNIQYF. The rearrangement joins TRBV5-5 to TRBJ2-4; 9 bases fit TRBD1. There are 16 residues in the CDR3. V lost 4 bases, J lost 6 bases, and 11 bases stayed unmatched. Germline CDR1 reads SGHKS; CDR2 reads YYEKEE (reference sequence).

Details on this clone: A read error may account for a junction end that differs from germline. CDR3 DNA: TGTGCCAGCAGCGAAGGACTTCGCTACGAGCAGTACTTC. It encodes CASSEGLRYEQYF. The rearrangement uses TRBV6-1 and TRBJ2-5; tentatively, D is TRBD2 (5 bases). The tail of the sequence fits TRBJ2-7 better, so the J call may be wrong. The CDR3 covers 13 residues. Germline values: CDR1 MNHNS, CDR2 SASEGT.

The gene calls are TRBV7-2 and TRBJ2-7; TRBD2 agrees at 13 bases. The CDR3 is 16 amino acids. Germline values: CDR1 SGHTA, CDR2 FQGNSA. V lost 5 bases, J lost 9 bases, and 13 bases stayed unmatched. The CDR3 loop is CASSPELAGGRRGQYF. The CDR3, as DNA: TGTGCCAGCAGCCCGGAACTAGCGGGAGGGCGTCGAGGGCAGTACTTC. Complete variable domain (other parts from reference TRBV7-2 and TRBJ2-7): GAGVSQSPSNKVTEKGKDVELRCDPISGHTALYWYRQSLGQGLEFLIYFQGNSAPDKSGLPSDRFSAERTGGSVSTLTIQRTQQEDSAVYLCASSPELAGGRRGQYFGPGTRLTVT.

V usage is TRBV5-1 and J usage is TRBJ2-6, with TRBD1 matching 10 bases. The germline gives CDR1 SGHRS, CDR2 YFSETQ. After removal of 0 bases from V and 3 bases from J, the junction contained 0 bases not matched to a gene. This CDR3 is built from 16 residues. CDR3 bases: TGCGCCAGCAGCTTGGGGGACAGGGGTGGGGCCAACGTCCTGACTTTC. It specifies CASSLGDRGGANVLTF.

The CDR3 here is CASSWAAVNVANVLTF. CDR3 bases: TGTGCCAGCAGTTGGGCCGCAGTTAACGTGGCCAACGTCCTGACTTTC. The gene calls are TRBV6-5 and TRBJ2-6; no clear D gene. Germline V gene sequence: CDR1 MNHEY, CDR2 SVGAGI. The ends were cut back, 4 bases at V and 6 bases at J, with 16 bases in the middle. CDR3 length: 16 amino acids.

The CDR3 region has the DNA TGTGCCAGTAGTATTATAGGGGTTCGTCCAGATACGCAGTATTTT. Its protein product is CASSIIGVRPDTQYF. The chain joins TRBV19 to TRBJ2-3; the D gene is possibly TRBD1 (5 bases). This CDR3 spans 15 amino acids. Germline CDR1 is LNHDA and CDR2 is SQIVND (reference sequence). V lost 3 bases and J 4 bases, leaving 14 bases between the germline ends.

The J gene is TRBJ1-3, the V gene TRBV18; no clear D gene. V was shortened by 0 bases and J by 2 bases, with 8 bases between the two germline ends. Germline CDR1 and CDR2: KGHSH and LQKENI. This CDR3 comprises 15 residues. The CDR3 loop is CASSPPGLPGNTIYF. The CDR3 DNA sequence: TGTGCCAGCTCACCACCCGGACTACCTGGAAACACCATATATTTT.

The chain is built from TRBV30 and TRBJ1-1, with TRBD1 as a possible D gene (6 bases). Germline V gene lookup returns CDR1 GTSNPN and CDR2 SVGIG (reference sequence). Trimming shortened V by 5 bases and J by 4 bases, and 14 bases separated the two germline ends. The CDR3 consists of 13 residues. CDR3 in DNA: TGTGCCTGGGAGGGACAAGGGGGCACTGAAGCTTTCTTT. It encodes CAWEGQGGTEAFF.

V gene TRBV7-2 combines with J gene TRBJ2-1, with 15 bases aligning to TRBD2. Germline trimming cut 5 bases from V and 6 bases from J; bases unmatched to any gene: 2. There are 15 residues in the CDR3. Per the germline V gene, CDR1 is SGHTA and CDR2 is FQGNSA. The chain's CDR3 is CASSPGLAGGNEQFF. The CDR3 coding sequence is TGTGCCAGCAGCCCGGGACTAGCGGGAGGCAATGAGCAGTTCTTC.

This chain links TRBV5-1 with TRBJ1-2; D might be TRBD1 (5 bases). This CDR3 region has 15 residues. Germline-derived CDR1 and CDR2 are SGHRS and YFSETQ. The germline V and J ends were trimmed by 0 bases and 4 bases, with 13 bases remaining between them. CDR3: CASSLEGTASYGYTF. The CDR3 DNA reads TGCGCCAGCAGCTTGGAGGGGACGGCGTCCTATGGCTACACCTTC.

This chain connects TRBV6-1 to TRBJ2-7, with D perhaps TRBD2 (5 bases). The ends were cut back, 2 bases at V and 5 bases at J, with 10 bases in the middle. The CDR3 is 13 amino acids. Germline CDR1 MNHNS, CDR2 SASEGT. CDR3 nucleotide sequence: TGTGCCAGCAGTGAATTGAGGGTCAACGAGCAGTACTTC. Residues: CASSELRVNEQYF.

This chain uses TRBV30 with TRBJ2-7, with D possibly matching TRBD1 (5 bases). V lost 2 bases, J lost 4 bases, and 12 bases lay in between. This CDR3 has 13 amino acids. Per the germline V gene, CDR1 is GTSNPN and CDR2 is SVGIG (reference sequence). As DNA, the CDR3 is TGTGCCTGGAGTTGGGGTCCAGGGTACGAGCAGTACTTC. Protein product: CAWSWGPGYEQYF.

This clone has only a few counts. The rearrangement joins TRBV7-6 to TRBJ2-5; 13 nucleotides line up with TRBD2. Germline CDR1 is SGHVS and CDR2 is FNYEAQ. The CDR3 has 15 residues. V shed 8 bases and J 5 bases; nucleotides not matched to a gene: 8. The DNA for the CDR3 is TGTGCCAGCTCAGGACTAGCGGGAGTCAGGGAGACCCAGTACTTC. Amino acid sequence: CASSGLAGVRETQYF.

V usage is TRBV7-9 and J usage is TRBJ1-4, with 8 bases that match TRBD1. Germline CDR1 reads SEHNR; CDR2 reads FQNEAQ (reference sequence). The J segment lost 4 bases and the V segment lost 2 bases, leaving 0 bases of the junction unmatched. The CDR3 has 14 amino acids. The CDR3 nucleotides read TGTGCCAGCAGCTTAACAGGGGGTAATGAAAAACTGTTTTTT. It encodes CASSLTGGNEKLFF. Together with reference TRBV7-9 and TRBJ1-4, the CDR3 gives the full variable domain: DTGVSQNPRHKITKRGQNVTFRCDPISEHNRLYWYRQTLGQGPEFLTYFQNEAQLEKSRLLSDRFSAERPKGSFSTLEIQRTEQGDSAMYLCASSLTGGNEKLFFGSGTQLSVL.

This chain joins TRBV5-1 and TRBJ2-1, with D maybe TRBD2 (6 bases). From germline, CDR1 is SGHRS and CDR2 YFSETQ. The CDR3 extends over 16 amino acids. Trimming stripped 4 bases from V and 6 bases from J, with 20 bases between. In DNA, the CDR3 is TGCGCCAGCAGCGAAACTAGCTCTAGGACTGGCAATGAGCAGTTCTTC. Amino acid sequence: CASSETSSRTGNEQFF.